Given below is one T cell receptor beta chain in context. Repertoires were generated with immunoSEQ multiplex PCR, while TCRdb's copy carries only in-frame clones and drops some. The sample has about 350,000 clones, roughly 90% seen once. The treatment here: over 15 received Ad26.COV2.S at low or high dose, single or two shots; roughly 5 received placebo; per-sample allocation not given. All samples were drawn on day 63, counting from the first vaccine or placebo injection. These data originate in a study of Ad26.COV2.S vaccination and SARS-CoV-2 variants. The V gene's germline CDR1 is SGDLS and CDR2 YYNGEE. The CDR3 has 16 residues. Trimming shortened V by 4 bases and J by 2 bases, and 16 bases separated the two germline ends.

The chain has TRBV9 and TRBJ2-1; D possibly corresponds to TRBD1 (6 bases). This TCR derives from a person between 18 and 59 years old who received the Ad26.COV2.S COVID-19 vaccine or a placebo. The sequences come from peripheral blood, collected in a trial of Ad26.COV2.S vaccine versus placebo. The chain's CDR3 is CASSFRISGAYNEQFF. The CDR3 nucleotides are TGTGCCAGCAGCTTCCGGATCTCAGGGGCCTACAATGAGCAGTTCTTC.